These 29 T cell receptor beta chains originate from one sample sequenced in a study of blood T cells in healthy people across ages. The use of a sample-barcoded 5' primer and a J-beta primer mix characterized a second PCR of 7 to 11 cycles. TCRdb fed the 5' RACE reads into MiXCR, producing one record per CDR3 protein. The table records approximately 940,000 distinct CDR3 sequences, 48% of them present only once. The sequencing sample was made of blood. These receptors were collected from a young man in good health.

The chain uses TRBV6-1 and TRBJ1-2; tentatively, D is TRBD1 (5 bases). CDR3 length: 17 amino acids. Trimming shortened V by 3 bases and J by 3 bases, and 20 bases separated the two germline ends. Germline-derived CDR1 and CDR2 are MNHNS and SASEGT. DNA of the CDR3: TGTGCCAGCAGTGAGGAGGTATACAGGTCAGAATACTATGGCTACACCTTC. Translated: CASSEEVYRSEYYGYTF.

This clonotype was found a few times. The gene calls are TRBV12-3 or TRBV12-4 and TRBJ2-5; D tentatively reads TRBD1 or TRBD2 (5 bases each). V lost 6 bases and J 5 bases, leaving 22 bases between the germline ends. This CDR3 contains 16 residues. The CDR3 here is CASSPPGRLLMETQYF. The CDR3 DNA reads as TGTGCCAGCAGCCCCCCGGGACGCCTTTTGATGGAGACCCAGTACTTC.

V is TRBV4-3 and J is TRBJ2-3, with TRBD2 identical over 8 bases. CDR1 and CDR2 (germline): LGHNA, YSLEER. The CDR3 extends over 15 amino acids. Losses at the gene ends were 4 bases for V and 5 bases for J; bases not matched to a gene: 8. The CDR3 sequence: CASSLGGGTLDTQYF. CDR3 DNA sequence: TGCGCCAGCAGCCTCGGCGGGGGGACTCTAGATACGCAGTATTTT.

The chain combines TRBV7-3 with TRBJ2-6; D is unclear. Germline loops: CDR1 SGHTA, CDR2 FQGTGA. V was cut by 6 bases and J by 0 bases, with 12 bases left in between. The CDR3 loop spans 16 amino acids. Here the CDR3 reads CASSPFAPSGANVLTF. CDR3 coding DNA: TGTGCCAGCAGTCCCTTCGCTCCCTCTGGGGCCAACGTCCTGACTTTC.

CDR3 sequence reads: CASSKEGGPRLGTQYF. CDR3 sequence (DNA): TGTGCCAGCAGTAAAGAGGGGGGGCCGAGATTAGGGACCCAGTACTTC. The V call is TRBV2, the J call TRBJ2-5, with D perhaps matching TRBD2 (7 bases). Looked up from germline, CDR1 is SNHLY and CDR2 is FYNNEI. CDR3 length: 16 amino acids. Trimming pared 5 bases from V and 7 bases from J, leaving 23 bases between.

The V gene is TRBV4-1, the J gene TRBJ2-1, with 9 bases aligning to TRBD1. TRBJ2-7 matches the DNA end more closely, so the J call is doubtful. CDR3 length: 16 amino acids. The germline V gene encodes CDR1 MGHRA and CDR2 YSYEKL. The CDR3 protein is CASSLEAGQGCNEQYF. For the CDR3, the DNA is TGCGCCAGCAGCCTCGAGGCGGGACAGGGTTGCAATGAGCAGTACTTC.

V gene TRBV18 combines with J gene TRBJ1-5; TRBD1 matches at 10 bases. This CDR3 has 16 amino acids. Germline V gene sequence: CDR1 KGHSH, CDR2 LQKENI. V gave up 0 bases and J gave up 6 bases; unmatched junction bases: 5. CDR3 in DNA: TGTGCCAGCTCACCACCGGGACAGGGGCCAAGTCAGCCCCAGCATTTT. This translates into CASSPPGQGPSQPQHF.

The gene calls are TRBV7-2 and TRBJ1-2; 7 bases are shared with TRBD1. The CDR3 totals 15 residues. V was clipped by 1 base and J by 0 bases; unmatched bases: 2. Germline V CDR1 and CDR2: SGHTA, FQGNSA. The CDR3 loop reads CASSLDRGSNYGYTF. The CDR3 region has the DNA TGTGCCAGCAGCTTAGACAGGGGATCTAACTATGGCTACACCTTC.

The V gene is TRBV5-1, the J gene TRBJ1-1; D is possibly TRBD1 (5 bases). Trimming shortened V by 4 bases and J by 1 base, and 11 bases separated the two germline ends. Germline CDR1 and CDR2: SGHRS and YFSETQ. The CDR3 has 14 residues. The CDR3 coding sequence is TGCGCCAGCAGCCCGGCCGGGACGAACACTGAAGCTTTCTTT. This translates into CASSPAGTNTEAFF.

The CDR3: CASRWDRGQADTQYF. The CDR3, as DNA: TGTGCCAGCAGGTGGGACAGGGGGCAAGCAGATACGCAGTATTTT. The chain employs TRBV12-3 or TRBV12-4 and TRBJ2-3, with 12 bases identical to TRBD1. V dropped 6 bases and J dropped 4; count of bases not matched to a gene: 5. This CDR3 has 15 amino acids.

The CDR3 bases are TGTGCCAGCAGTTTGGGAGGGGATGGCACTGAAGCTTTCTTT. It codes for CASSLGGDGTEAFF. The J gene is TRBJ1-1, the V gene TRBV7-8; D may be TRBD1 (5 bases). V lost 6 bases to trimming and J lost 4 bases, with 15 bases between them. The CDR3 is made up of 14 amino acids. Germline V gene sequence: CDR1 SGHVS, CDR2 FQNEAQ.

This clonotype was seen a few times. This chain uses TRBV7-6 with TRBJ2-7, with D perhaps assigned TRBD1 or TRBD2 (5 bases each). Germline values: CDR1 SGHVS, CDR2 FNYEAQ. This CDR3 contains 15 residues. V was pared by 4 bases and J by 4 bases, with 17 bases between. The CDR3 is CASSSPGRMVYEQYF. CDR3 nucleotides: TGTGCCAGCAGCTCTCCGGGACGGATGGTATACGAGCAGTACTTC.

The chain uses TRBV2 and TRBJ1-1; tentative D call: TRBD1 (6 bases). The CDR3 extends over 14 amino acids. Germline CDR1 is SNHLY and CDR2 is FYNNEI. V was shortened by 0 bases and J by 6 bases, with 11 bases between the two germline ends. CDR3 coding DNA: TGTGCCAGCAGTGAAGCGCCAGGGGAAGCTGAAGCTTTCTTT. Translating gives CASSEAPGEAEAFF.

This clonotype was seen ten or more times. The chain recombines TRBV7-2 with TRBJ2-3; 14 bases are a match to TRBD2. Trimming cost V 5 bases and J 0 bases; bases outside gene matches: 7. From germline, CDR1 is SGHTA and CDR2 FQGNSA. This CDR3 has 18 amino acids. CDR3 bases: TGTGCCAGCAGCCTCGGGACTAGCGGGGGAATGAGCACAGATACGCAGTATTTT. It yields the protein CASSLGTSGGMSTDTQYF.

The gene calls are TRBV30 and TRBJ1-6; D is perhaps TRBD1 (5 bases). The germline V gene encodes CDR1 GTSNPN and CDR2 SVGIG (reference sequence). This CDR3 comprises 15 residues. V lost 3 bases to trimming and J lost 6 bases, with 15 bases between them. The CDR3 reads CAWRATGFTNSPLHF. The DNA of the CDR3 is TGTGCCTGGAGGGCCACAGGCTTCACTAATTCACCCCTCCACTTT.

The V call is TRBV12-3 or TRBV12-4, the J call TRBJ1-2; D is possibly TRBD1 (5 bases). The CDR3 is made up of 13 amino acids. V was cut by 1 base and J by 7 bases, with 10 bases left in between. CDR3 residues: CASSLVEQGGYTF. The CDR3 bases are TGTGCCAGCAGTTTAGTAGAGCAGGGTGGCTACACCTTC.

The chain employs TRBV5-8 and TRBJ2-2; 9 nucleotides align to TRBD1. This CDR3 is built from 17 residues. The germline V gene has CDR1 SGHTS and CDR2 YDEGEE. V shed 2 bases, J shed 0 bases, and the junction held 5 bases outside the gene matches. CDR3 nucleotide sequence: TGTGCCAGCAGCTTACCGGGACAGGGACCGAACACCGGGGAGCTGTTTTTT. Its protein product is CASSLPGQGPNTGELFF.

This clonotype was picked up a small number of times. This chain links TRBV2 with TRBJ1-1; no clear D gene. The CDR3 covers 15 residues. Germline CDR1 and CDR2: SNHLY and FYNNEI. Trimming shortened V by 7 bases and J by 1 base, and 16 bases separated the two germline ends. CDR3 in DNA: TGTGCCAGCACCCCCTTTGAGGGCCCGAACACTGAAGCTTTCTTT. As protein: CASTPFEGPNTEAFF. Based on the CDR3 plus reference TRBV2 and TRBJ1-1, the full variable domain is EPEVTQTPSHQVTQMGQEVILRCVPISNHLYFYWYRQILGQKVEFLVSFYNNEISEKSEIFDDQFSVERPDGSNFTLKIRSTKLEDSAMYFCASTPFEGPNTEAFFGQGTRLTVV.

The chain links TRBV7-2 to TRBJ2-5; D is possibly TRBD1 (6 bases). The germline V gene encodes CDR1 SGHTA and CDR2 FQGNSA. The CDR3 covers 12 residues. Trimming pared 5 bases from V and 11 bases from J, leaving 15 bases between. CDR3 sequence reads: CASSPRTDVQYF. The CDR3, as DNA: TGTGCCAGCAGCCCCCGGACAGACGTGCAGTACTTC. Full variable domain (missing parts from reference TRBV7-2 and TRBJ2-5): GAGVSQSPSNKVTEKGKDVELRCDPISGHTALYWYRQSLGQGLEFLIYFQGNSAPDKSGLPSDRFSAERTGGSVSTLTIQRTQQEDSAVYLCASSPRTDVQYFGPGTRLLVL.

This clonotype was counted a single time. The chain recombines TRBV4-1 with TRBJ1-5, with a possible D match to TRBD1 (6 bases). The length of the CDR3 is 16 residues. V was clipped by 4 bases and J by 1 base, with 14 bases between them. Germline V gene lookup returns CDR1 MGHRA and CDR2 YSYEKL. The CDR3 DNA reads TGCGCCAGCAGCCTAGCGGGGGGCGCAAGCAATCAGCCCCAGCATTTT. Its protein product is CASSLAGGASNQPQHF.

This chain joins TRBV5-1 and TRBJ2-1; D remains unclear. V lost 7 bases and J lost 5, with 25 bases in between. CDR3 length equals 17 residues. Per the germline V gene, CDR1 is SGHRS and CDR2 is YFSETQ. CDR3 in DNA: TGCGCCAGCGTCTCTCAGGAGACTGTCAGGAACAACAATGAGCAGTTCTTC. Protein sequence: CASVSQETVRNNNEQFF. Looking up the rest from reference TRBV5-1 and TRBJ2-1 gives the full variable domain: KAGVTQTPRYLIKTRGQQVTLSCSPISGHRSVSWYQQTPGQGLQFLFEYFSETQRNKGNFPGRFSGRQFSNSRSEMNVSTLELGDSALYLCASVSQETVRNNNEQFFGPGTRLTVL.

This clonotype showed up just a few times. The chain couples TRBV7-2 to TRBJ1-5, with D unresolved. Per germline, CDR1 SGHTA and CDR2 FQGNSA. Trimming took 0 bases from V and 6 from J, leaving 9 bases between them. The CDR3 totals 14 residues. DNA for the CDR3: TGTGCCAGCAGCTTAGCAGGGTCAGGTCAGCCCCAGCATTTT. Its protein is CASSLAGSGQPQHF.

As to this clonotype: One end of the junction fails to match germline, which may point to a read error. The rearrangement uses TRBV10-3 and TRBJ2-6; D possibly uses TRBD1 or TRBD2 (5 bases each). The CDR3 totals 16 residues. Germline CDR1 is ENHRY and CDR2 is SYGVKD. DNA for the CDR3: TGTGCCATCAGTGGGACGATGGGGGTTGGGGCCAACGCCCTGACTTTC. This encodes CAISGTMGVGANALTF.

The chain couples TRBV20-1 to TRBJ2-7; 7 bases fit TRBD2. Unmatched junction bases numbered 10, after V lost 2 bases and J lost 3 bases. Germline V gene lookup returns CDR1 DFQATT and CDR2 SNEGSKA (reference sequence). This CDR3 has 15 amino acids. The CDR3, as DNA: TGCAGTGCTAGAAATGTTGAGGGAGGGGACTACGAGCAGTACTTC. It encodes CSARNVEGGDYEQYF.

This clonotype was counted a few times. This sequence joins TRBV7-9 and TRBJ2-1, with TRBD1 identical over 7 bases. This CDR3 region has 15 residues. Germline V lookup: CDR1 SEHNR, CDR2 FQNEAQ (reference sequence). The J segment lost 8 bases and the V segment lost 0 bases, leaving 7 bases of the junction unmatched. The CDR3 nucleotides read TGTGCCAGCAGCTTAGCGCTAGGGACAGACCATGAGCAGTTCTTC. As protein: CASSLALGTDHEQFF.

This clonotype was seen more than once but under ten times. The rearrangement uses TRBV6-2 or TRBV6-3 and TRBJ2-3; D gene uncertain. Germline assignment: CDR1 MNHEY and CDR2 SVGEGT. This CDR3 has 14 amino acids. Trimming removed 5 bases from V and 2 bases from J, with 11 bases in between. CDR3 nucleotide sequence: TGTGCCAGCAGTGCGAATTGGATCACAGATACGCAGTATTTT. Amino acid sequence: CASSANWITDTQYF.

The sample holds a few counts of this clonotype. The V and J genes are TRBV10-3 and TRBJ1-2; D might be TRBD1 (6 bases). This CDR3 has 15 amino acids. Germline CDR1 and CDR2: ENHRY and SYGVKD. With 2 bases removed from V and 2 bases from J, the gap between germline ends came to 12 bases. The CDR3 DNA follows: TGTGCCATCAGTGAGACTATGCAGGGGAACTATGGCTACACCTTC. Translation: CAISETMQGNYGYTF.

The CDR3 DNA reads TGTGCCAGCAGCCCTCGAGGCAGGGCTAACGAGCAGTACTTC. This encodes CASSPRGRANEQYF. The rearrangement uses TRBV7-2 and TRBJ2-7; a possible D gene is TRBD1 (5 bases). The CDR3 is 14 residues long. Germline V gives CDR1 SGHTA, CDR2 FQGNSA. V was trimmed by 5 bases and J by 5 bases, leaving 16 bases between them.

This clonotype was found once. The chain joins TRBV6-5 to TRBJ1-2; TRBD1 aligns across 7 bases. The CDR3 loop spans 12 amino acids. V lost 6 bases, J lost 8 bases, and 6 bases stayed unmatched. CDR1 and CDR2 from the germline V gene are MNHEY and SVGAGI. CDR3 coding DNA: TGTGCCAGCAGGGAAACAGGGGCCGGCTACACCTTC. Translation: CASRETGAGYTF.